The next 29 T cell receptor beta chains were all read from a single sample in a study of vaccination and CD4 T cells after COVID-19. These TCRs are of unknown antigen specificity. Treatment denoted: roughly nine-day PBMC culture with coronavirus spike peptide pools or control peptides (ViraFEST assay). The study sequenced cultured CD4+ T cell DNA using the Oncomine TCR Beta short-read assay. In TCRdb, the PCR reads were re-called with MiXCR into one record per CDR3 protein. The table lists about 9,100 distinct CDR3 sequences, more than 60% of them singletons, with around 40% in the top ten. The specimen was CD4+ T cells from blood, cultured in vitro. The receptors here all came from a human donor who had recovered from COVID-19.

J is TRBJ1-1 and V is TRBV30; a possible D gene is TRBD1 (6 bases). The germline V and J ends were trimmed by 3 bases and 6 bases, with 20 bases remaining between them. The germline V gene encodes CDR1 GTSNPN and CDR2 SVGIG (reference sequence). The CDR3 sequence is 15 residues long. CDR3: CAWSAIDRKGAEAFF. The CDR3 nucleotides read TGTGCCTGGAGCGCCATTGACAGGAAAGGGGCTGAAGCTTTCTTT.

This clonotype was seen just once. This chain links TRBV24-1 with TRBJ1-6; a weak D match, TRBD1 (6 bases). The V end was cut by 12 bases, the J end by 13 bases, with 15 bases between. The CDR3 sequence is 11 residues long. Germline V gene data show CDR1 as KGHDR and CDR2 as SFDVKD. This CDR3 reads CAYSTGAPLHF. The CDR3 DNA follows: TGTGCCTATTCGACAGGTGCTCCCCTCCACTTT.

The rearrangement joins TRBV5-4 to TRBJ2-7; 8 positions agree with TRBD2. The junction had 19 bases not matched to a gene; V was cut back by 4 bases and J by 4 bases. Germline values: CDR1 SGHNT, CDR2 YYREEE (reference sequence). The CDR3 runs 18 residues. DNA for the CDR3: TGTGCCAGCAGCACTGGGTTAGCGGGGACGACTACATTATACGAGCAGTACTTC. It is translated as CASSTGLAGTTTLYEQYF.

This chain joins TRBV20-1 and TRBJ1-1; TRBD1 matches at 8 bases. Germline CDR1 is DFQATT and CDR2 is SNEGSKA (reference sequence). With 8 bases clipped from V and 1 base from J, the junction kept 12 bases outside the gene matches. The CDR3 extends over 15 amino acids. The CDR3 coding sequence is TGCAGTCCCACTGACAGGGGCGTCCGGAACACTGAAGCTTTCTTT. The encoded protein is CSPTDRGVRNTEAFF.

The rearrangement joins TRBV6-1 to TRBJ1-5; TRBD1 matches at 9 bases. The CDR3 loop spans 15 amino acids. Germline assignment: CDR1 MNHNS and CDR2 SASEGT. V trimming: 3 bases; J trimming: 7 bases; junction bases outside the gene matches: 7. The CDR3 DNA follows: TGTGCCAGCAGTGAGAAAACAGGGGGCTGGCAGCCCCAGCATTTT. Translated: CASSEKTGGWQPQHF.

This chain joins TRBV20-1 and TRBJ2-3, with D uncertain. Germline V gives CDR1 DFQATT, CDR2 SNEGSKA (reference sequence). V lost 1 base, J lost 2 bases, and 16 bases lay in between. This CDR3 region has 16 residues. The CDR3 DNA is TGCAGTGCTAGAGCAGGCCTAGGATTCGTCACAGATACGCAGTATTTT. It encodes CSARAGLGFVTDTQYF.

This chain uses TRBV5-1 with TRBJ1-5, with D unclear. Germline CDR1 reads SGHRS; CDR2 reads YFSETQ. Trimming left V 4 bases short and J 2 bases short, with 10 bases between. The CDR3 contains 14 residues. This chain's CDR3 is CASSMTPGNQPQHF. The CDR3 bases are TGCGCCAGCAGCATGACTCCTGGCAATCAGCCCCAGCATTTT.

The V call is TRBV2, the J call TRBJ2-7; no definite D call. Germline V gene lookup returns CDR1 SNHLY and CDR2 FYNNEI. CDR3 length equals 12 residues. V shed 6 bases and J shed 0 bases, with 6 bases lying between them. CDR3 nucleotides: TGTGCCAGCAGGGTAGACTCCTACGAGCAGTACTTC. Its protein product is CASRVDSYEQYF.

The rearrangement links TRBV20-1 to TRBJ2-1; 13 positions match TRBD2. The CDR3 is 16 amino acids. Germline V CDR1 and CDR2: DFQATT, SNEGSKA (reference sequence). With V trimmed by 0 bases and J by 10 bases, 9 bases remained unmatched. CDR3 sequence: CSARDETSGGAGEQFF. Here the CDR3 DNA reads TGCAGTGCTAGAGATGAAACTAGCGGGGGGGCTGGGGAGCAGTTCTTC.

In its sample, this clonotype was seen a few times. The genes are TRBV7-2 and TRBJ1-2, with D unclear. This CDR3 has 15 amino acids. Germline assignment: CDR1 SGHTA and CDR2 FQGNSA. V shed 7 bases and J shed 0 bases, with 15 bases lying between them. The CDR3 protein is CASIFSVGANYGYTF. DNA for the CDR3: TGTGCCAGCATCTTCTCGGTAGGCGCTAACTATGGCTACACCTTC. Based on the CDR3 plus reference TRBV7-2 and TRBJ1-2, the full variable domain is GAGVSQSPSNKVTEKGKDVELRCDPISGHTALYWYRQSLGQGLEFLIYFQGNSAPDKSGLPSDRFSAERTGGSVSTLTIQRTQQEDSAVYLCASIFSVGANYGYTFGSGTRLTVV.

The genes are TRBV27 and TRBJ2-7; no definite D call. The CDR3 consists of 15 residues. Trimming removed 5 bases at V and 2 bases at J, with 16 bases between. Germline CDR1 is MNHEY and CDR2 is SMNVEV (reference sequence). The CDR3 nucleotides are TGTGCCAGCAGTACCTTTTCCAAAGGGCCCTACGAGCAGTACTTC. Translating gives CASSTFSKGPYEQYF.

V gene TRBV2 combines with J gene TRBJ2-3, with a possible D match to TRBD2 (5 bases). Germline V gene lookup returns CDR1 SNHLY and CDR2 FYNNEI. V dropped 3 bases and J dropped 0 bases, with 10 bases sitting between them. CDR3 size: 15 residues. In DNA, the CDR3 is TGTGCCAGCAGTGATAGAGGGTCTAGCACAGATACGCAGTATTTT. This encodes CASSDRGSSTDTQYF.

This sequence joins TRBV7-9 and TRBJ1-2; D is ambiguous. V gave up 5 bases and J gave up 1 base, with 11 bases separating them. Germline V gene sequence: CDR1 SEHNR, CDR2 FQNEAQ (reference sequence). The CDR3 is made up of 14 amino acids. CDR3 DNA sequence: TGTGCCAGCAGCCCTAGAGCTTTTAACTATGGCTACACCTTC. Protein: CASSPRAFNYGYTF.

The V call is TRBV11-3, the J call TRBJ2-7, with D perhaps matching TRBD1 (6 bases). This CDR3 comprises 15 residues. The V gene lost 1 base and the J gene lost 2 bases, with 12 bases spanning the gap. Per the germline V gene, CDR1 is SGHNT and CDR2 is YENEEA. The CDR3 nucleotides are TGTGCCAGCAGCTTAGTCCAGACAGGAACCTACGAGCAGTACTTC. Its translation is CASSLVQTGTYEQYF.

CDR3 nucleotide sequence: TGTGCCAGCTACAGCTCTGGAAACACCATATATTTT. Translation: CASYSSGNTIYF. The chain is built from TRBV6-1 and TRBJ1-3; D call uncertain. From germline, CDR1 is MNHNS and CDR2 SASEGT. The V end lost 8 bases, the J end lost 0 bases, and 5 bases lay between the germline ends. The CDR3 runs to 12 residues.

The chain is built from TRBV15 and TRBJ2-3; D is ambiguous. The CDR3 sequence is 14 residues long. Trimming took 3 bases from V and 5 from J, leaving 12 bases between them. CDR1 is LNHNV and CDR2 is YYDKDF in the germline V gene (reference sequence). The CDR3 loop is CATSRELDGDTQYF. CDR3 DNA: TGTGCCACCAGCAGGGAGCTTGACGGAGATACGCAGTATTTT.

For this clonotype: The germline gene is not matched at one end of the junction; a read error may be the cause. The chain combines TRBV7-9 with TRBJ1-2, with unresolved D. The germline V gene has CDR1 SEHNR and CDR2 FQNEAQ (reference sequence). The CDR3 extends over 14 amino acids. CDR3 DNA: TGTGCTAGCAGCCCAAGCTCTCGGGGCTATGGCTACACCTTC. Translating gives CASSPSSRGYGYTF.

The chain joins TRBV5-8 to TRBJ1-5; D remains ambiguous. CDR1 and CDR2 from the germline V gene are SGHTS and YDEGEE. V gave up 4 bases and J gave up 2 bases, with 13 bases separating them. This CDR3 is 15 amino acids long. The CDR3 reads CASSGGMYGNQPQHF. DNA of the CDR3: TGTGCCAGCAGCGGAGGGATGTATGGCAATCAGCCCCAGCATTTT.

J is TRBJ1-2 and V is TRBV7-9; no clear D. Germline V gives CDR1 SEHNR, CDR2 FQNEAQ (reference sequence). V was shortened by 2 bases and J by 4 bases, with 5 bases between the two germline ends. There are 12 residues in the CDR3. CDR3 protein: CASSLLGYGYTF. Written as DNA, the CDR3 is TGTGCCAGCAGCTTACTCGGCTATGGCTACACCTTC.

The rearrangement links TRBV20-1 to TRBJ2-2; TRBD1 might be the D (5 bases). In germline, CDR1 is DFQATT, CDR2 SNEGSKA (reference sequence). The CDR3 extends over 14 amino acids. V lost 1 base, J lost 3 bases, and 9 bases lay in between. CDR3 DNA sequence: TGCAGTGCTAGAGGGGGCTGGGACACCGGGGAGCTGTTTTTT. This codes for CSARGGWDTGELFF.

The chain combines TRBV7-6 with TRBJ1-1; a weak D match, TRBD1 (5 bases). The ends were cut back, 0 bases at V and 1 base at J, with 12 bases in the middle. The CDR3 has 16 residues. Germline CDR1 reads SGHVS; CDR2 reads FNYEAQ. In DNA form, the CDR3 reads TGTGCCAGCAGCTTAGCGGGGGGGGAAAGGAACACTGAAGCTTTCTTT. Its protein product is CASSLAGGERNTEAFF.

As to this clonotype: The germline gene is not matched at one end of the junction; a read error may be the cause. The CDR3 DNA reads as TGTGCCAGTAGTGCTACAGGGGAGCAAGGGACCCAGTACTTC. Its translation is CASSATGEQGTQYF. This sequence joins TRBV19 and TRBJ2-5; 7 bases fit TRBD1. The CDR3 is 14 residues long. Germline CDR1 reads LNHDA; CDR2 reads SQIVND (reference sequence).

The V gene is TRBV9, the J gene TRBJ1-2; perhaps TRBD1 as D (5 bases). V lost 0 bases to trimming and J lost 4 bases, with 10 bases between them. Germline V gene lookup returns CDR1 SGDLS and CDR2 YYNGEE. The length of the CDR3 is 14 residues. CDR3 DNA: TGTGCCAGCAGCGTAGATACAGGTAGCTATGGCTACACCTTC. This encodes CASSVDTGSYGYTF.

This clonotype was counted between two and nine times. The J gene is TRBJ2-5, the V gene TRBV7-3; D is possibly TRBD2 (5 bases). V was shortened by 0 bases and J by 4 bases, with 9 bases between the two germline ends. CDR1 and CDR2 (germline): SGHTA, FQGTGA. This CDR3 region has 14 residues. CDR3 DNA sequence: TGTGCCAGCAGCTTAACGCTGGGAGCAGAGACCCAGTACTTC. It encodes CASSLTLGAETQYF.

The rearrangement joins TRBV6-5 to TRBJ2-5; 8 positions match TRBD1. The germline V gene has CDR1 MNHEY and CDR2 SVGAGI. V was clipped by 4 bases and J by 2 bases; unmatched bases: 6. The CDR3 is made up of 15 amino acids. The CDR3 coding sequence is TGTGCCAGCAGTTCCCGGACAGGGACACAAGAGACCCAGTACTTC. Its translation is CASSSRTGTQETQYF.

CDR3 bases: TGTGCCAGCCGGACTAGCGGACTAGGGCCAGATACGCAGTATTTT. Its translation is CASRTSGLGPDTQYF. V gene TRBV6-1 combines with J gene TRBJ2-3, with 10 bases matching TRBD2. In germline, CDR1 is MNHNS, CDR2 SASEGT. After removal of 8 bases from V and 4 bases from J, the junction contained 9 bases not matched to a gene. The CDR3 consists of 15 residues.

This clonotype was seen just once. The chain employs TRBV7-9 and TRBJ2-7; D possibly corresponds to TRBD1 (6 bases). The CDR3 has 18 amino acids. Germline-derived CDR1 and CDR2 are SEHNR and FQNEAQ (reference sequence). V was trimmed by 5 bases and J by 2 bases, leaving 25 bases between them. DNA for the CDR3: TGTGCCAGCAGCCGAGGGTTGAGGACAGATCTGTTTACCTACGAGCAGTACTTC. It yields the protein CASSRGLRTDLFTYEQYF.

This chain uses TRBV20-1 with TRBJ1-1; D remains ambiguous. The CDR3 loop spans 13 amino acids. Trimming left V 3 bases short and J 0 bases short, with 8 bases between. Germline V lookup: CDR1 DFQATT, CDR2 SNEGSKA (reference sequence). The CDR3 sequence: CSARSRLNTEAFF. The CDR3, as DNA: TGCAGTGCTAGGAGCAGACTGAACACTGAAGCTTTCTTT.

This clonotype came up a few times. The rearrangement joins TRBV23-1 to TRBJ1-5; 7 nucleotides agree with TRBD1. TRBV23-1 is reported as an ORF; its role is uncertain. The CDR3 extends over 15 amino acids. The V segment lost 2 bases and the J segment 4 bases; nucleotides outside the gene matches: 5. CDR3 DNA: TGCGCCAGCAGTCAAGGGGGCAGGGGGAATCAGCCCCAGCATTTT. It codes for CASSQGGRGNQPQHF.